The present T cell receptor beta chain was sequenced within a study of early T cells in non-severe SARS-CoV-2 infection (dated by TCRdb to the early 2020s). In the study overall: Because TCR sequencing was done on bulk RNA from unsorted whole blood, the alpha and beta chains could not be paired. Overall study results and their limits: VDJdb matching was skewed toward anti-spike CD8 responses, so virus-specific expansions were likely underestimated and private and CD4 specificities were missed.

A distance of 7 bases separates the germline ends of V and J, which lose 6 bases and 1 base respectively. From cysteine to phenylalanine, the CDR3 is 14 amino acids long. CDR3 DNA only is kept here, 42 bases in frame from base 1. A case-control design nested within a healthcare worker cohort in London, UK, was used, with weekly nasopharyngeal swab PCR tests and blood sampling performed. Between 23 and 31 March 2020, the week of the UK lockdown, healthcare workers were enrolled and then followed up weekly for as long as 16 weeks. This clonotype was detected ten times or more. Its antigen remains undetermined. It has no much larger one-base neighbor in the sample; base qualities were not kept. Libraries were constructed by 5' RACE. The sequencing machine was a NextSeq 500. The TCR library protocol attached unique molecular identifiers to individual cDNA molecules to correct for sequencing error and PCR bias. TCR alpha and beta chains were both sequenced, and the abundances of alpha and beta sequences in each sample were closely correlated with each other. The published analysis was carried out like this. V gene, J gene and CDR3 annotation of TCR sequences was performed with Decombinator V4. TCRs were defined as expanded if a significant change between any two time points was detected under a Poisson model with p below 0.0001. TCR abundances were normalised to the total number of TCRs sequenced in each sample and reported as counts per million. MAIT TCRs were defined by TRAV1-2 paired with TRAJ12, TRAJ20 or TRAJ33, and iNKT TCRs by TRAV10 paired with TRAJ18. A search of VDJdb, accessed on 1 November 2021, was run for TCRs annotated to CMV, EBV and SARS-CoV-2, with TCRs annotated for multiple antigens excluded. Starting from the raw public reads, TCRdb applied fastp trimming at Q25, assembled clones with MiXCR and retained in-frame beta chains. Each CDR3 protein gets just one entry, which takes the most common genes and DNA from the rows behind it. What appears here as the V and J calls and clone size reflects TCRdb's work, not the paper's. This sample gives approximately 98,000 distinct CDR3 sequences in total; 9% to 13% of them show up just once. Less than 3.5% of the sample lies in the top ten.

The receptor was derived from an adult who was a healthcare worker with PCR-confirmed SARS-CoV-2 infection or an uninfected control (not recorded which). Recombination linked TRBV12-3 or TRBV12-4 to TRBJ2-6; TRBD1 is possibly the D segment (6 matching bases). Sequencing was done on a sample of whole blood. The CDR3 loop reads CASRRGSGANVLTF. The nucleotides are TGTGCCAGCAGGAGGGGGTCTGGGGCCAACGTCCTGACTTTC.